Listed below are T cell receptor beta chains from one sample, sequenced in a study of CD8 T cells in ankylosing spondylitis. TCRdb recomputed calls from the 5' RACE reads with MiXCR, one row per CDR3 protein. The data contain a few hundred thousand distinct CDR3 sequences, around 20% of them singletons. Sequences were obtained from blood, either unsorted or a sorted T cell fraction (not recorded which). The source is a female donor with ankylosing spondylitis or in good health (not recorded which). CDR3s include the opening cysteine and the closing phenylalanine or tryptophan. The order of the fields is clone size, D gene, J gene, V gene, CDR3 protein, CDR3 DNA. D genes are given only for firm matches. Size is omitted from some rows. Given values are once, few, many or a class for expanded clones.

.,.,TRBJ2-3,TRBV4-3,CASSQLASADGTDTQYF,TGCGCCAGCAGCCAATTGGCGTCAGCGGACGGCACAGATACGCAGTATTTT
.,TRBD1,TRBJ1-5,TRBV12-3/TRBV12-4,CASSLRQGVRNQPQHF,TGTGCCAGCAGTTTGAGACAGGGGGTGCGGAATCAGCCCCAGCATTTT
.,TRBD1,TRBJ2-3,TRBV11-1,CASSHFTLQGKATSPTDTQYF,TGTGCCAGCAGCCACTTCACTCTACAGGGGAAAGCTACCTCCCCCACAGATACGCAGTATTTT
.,TRBD2,TRBJ2-1,TRBV20-1,CSARPGLATDEQFF,TGCAGTGCTAGGCCGGGACTAGCGACGGATGAGCAGTTCTTC
.,TRBD2,TRBJ2-1,TRBV5-1,CASSLPTGLAGGLDEQFF,TGCGCCAGCAGCTTGCCCACTGGACTAGCGGGAGGATTAGATGAGCAGTTCTTC
.,TRBD2,TRBJ2-1,TRBV7-9,CASSSGTSGRLDEQFF,TGTGCCAGCAGCTCAGGGACTAGCGGCAGACTCGATGAGCAGTTCTTC
.,TRBD2,TRBJ2-1,TRBV20-1,CSAKNNWGGYNEQFF,TGCAGTGCCAAGAACAACTGGGGGGGTTACAATGAGCAGTTCTTC
many,.,TRBJ2-3,TRBV29-1,CSAAGLIYTQYF,TGCAGCGCCGCGGGACTGATCTATACGCAGTATTTT
few,TRBD2,TRBJ2-5,TRBV29-1,CSVLPGLGEETQYF,TGCAGCGTCCTCCCCGGACTAGGCGAAGAGACCCAGTACTTC
.,.,TRBJ2-7,TRBV20-1,CSASMAAESGEQYF,TGCAGTGCTAGTATGGCAGCGGAGTCGGGGGAGCAGTACTTC
few,.,TRBJ2-7,TRBV6-2/TRBV6-3,CASSPPPGHPSYEQYF,TGTGCCAGCAGTCCTCCCCCGGGACATCCTTCCTACGAGCAGTACTTC